This T cell receptor beta chain stems from a study of blood T cell repertoires in COVID-19. Across the study: Acute and convalescent COVID-19 samples came from the United States, Italy and Spain. Sample material is recorded as cDNA or gDNA derived from T cells, B-cell-depleted T cells, or PBMCs.

How the authors handled the data: Amplification with reference gene primers provided the estimates of nucleated cell counts. Here immunoSEQ multiplex PCR was the method, and the copy in TCRdb shows in-frame clones only, minus some. D and trimming were read from the DNA, whereas the V and J calls and clone size are those reported in that table. The sample lists some 30,000 clones, 85% occurring once. CDR3 size: 15 residues. Germline V lookup: CDR1 MDHEN, CDR2 SYDVKM. The V and J ends lost 3 bases and 5 bases respectively, with 15 bases between them. This rearrangement joins TRBV28 to TRBJ2-3; D is perhaps TRBD2 (5 bases). The receptor was derived from a man aged 55 to 69 with active COVID-19. Input material: peripheral blood. Here the CDR3 DNA reads TGTGCCAGCAGTTTCCGCGGGTTTATCTTAGATACGCAGTATTTT. Its protein product is CASSFRGFILDTQYF.